The rows below give T cell receptor beta chains drawn from one sample of a study of regulatory T cells in long-lasting Graves disease. Each CDR3 protein is one row after TCRdb ran MiXCR on the multiplex PCR reads. The table includes almost 350,000 distinct CDR3 sequences, about 20% detected once. The sequencing used peripheral blood mononuclear cells (PBMCs), collected when the disease was refractory, from a patient treated with antithyroid drugs. The source is a female donor with Graves disease. Both conserved end residues are trimmed from each CDR3. D genes are given only for firm matches.

V	D	J	length	CDR3
TRBV6-7	NA	TRBJ1-1	15	ASSYSRDLDEETEAF
TRBV19	TRBD1	TRBJ2-5	11	ASYNGQGETQY
TRBV24-1	NA	TRBJ1-2	11	ATSDDRDIGYT
TRBV13	NA	TRBJ2-2	15	ASSPLGQRTNTGELF
TRBV28	NA	TRBJ1-5	12	ASSSGGAGQPQH
TRBV7-2	TRBD1	TRBJ1-5	14	ASSAGTGIGNQPQH
TRBV4-2	NA	TRBJ1-1	13	ASSQDPRGNTEAF
TRBV5-1	NA	TRBJ1-2	12	ASSAREKNYGYT
TRBV7-8	TRBD2	TRBJ2-4	12	ASSSRLAQNIQY
TRBV18	NA	TRBJ2-6	14	ASSPSIQGGANVLT
TRBV4-3	TRBD2	TRBJ2-2	13	ASSQSGEGTGELF
TRBV7-9	NA	TRBJ1-6	11	ASQTLTGSPLH
TRBV10-3	TRBD1	TRBJ2-7	13	AISESNTQGHEQY
TRBV5-1	NA	TRBJ2-7	12	ASSLDTGFYEQY
TRBV7-6	TRBD2	TRBJ2-3	14	ASSLAVTSGTDTQY
TRBV2	NA	TRBJ2-5	8	ASREETQY
TRBV27	NA	TRBJ2-1	12	ASSFQDPSNEQF
TRBV25-1	NA	TRBJ1-6	13	ASSEGVSYNSPLH
TRBV2	TRBD2	TRBJ2-7	12	ASTKGLAGDKQY
TRBV18	NA	TRBJ1-3	16	ASSPTGHYEGSGNTIY
TRBV5-1	NA	TRBJ2-7	12	ASSRTTARYEQY
TRBV28	NA	TRBJ1-1	11	ASSLPLNTEAF
TRBV7-9	TRBD2	TRBJ2-5	11	ASSLDAGETQH
TRBV11-3	TRBD1	TRBJ1-6	13	ASSFRDSDNSPLH
TRBV7-3	TRBD1	TRBJ1-4	14	ASSIYRGVFNEKLF
TRBV20-1	NA	TRBJ1-5	12	SAITGNSNQPQH
TRBV7-9	NA	TRBJ1-2	14	ASSGRGAGGSYGYT
TRBV6-1	NA	TRBJ2-7	13	ASSPLTSMVHEQY
TRBV29-1	TRBD2	TRBJ2-5	12	SVGTSGRLETQY
TRBV27	NA	TRBJ2-7	13	ASSIRTGSSYEQY
TRBV20-1	TRBD1	TRBJ2-6	11	SATGAGANVLT
TRBV15	NA	TRBJ1-3	14	ATSRDRTRSGNTIY
TRBV2	NA	TRBJ2-1	11	ASSAGPRGEQF
TRBV5-4	NA	TRBJ1-1	12	ASSWWKGNTEAF
TRBV12-3/TRBV12-4	NA	TRBJ1-1	12	ASSPRRGGAEAF
TRBV6-1	TRBD2	TRBJ2-7	13	ASRGLAGGLYEQY
TRBV28	TRBD1	TRBJ2-5	12	ASSFNRGSETQY
TRBV19	TRBD1	TRBJ1-5	13	ASSVTGTGNQPQH
TRBV5-1	NA	TRBJ2-3	14	ASSLEPGISTDTQY
TRBV2	NA	TRBJ2-5	12	ASTPTSAQETQY
TRBV18	NA	TRBJ1-1	13	ASSPTASANTEAF